The 9 T cell receptor beta chains listed next were all sequenced from one sample in a study of vaccination and CD4 T cells after COVID-19. No antigen has been assigned to these receptors. Sequencing of DNA taken from cultured CD4+ T cells relied on the Oncomine TCR Beta short-read assay. MiXCR, run by TCRdb on the PCR reads, gives a single entry per CDR3 protein. The sample includes roughly 20,000 distinct CDR3 sequences, approximately 60% of them seen just once. Indicated treatment: roughly ten-day PBMC culture with coronavirus spike peptide pools or control peptides (ViraFEST assay). The sample consisted of CD4+ T cells from blood, cultured in vitro. These receptor sequences come from a human donor who had recovered from COVID-19.

This clonotype occurred a few times. The rearrangement uses TRBV19 and TRBJ1-2, with D possibly being TRBD1 (6 bases). The V gene's germline CDR1 is LNHDA and CDR2 SQIVND (reference sequence). Trimming stripped 7 bases from V and 3 bases from J, with 12 bases between. The length of the CDR3 is 13 residues. CDR3 region: CASKRTADYGYTF. The CDR3 DNA reads TGTGCCAGTAAACGGACAGCCGACTATGGCTACACCTTC. The full variable domain, in which reference TRBV19 and TRBJ1-2 provide the parts outside the CDR3, is DGGITQSPKYLFRKEGQNVTLSCEQNLNHDAMYWYRQDPGQGLRLIYYSQIVNDFQKGDIAEGYSVSREKKESFPLTVTSAQKNPTAFYLCASKRTADYGYTFGSGTRLTVV.

The chain uses TRBV2 and TRBJ1-5, with unresolved D. The germline CDR1 and CDR2 sequences are SNHLY and FYNNEI. The CDR3 runs 14 residues. V lost 3 bases and J lost 4, with 10 bases in between. The CDR3 reads CASSEGTDNQPQHF. CDR3 coding DNA: TGTGCCAGCAGTGAGGGAACAGATAATCAGCCCCAGCATTTT.

The chain couples TRBV7-6 to TRBJ2-1, with 10 bases that match TRBD2. The germline V gene encodes CDR1 SGHVS and CDR2 FNYEAQ. V lost 5 bases and J lost 6; bases outside the gene matches: 16. There are 18 residues in the CDR3. Written as DNA, the CDR3 is TGTGCCAGCAGCCCTTCGGCTAGCGGGAGAGGATGGGGCAATGAGCAGTTCTTC. Translated, it gives CASSPSASGRGWGNEQFF. Variable domain in full (rest from reference TRBV7-6 and TRBJ2-1): GAGVSQSPRYKVTKRGQDVALRCDPISGHVSLYWYRQALGQGPEFLTYFNYEAQQDKSGLPNDRFSAERPEGSISTLTIQRTEQRDSAMYRCASSPSASGRGWGNEQFFGPGTRLTVL.

This chain connects TRBV27 to TRBJ1-6, with a weak D call TRBD1 (5 bases). The CDR3 covers 15 residues. V was shortened by 0 bases and J by 7 bases, with 10 bases between the two germline ends. Germline V gene lookup returns CDR1 MNHEY and CDR2 SMNVEV (reference sequence). CDR3 nucleotide sequence: TGTGCCAGCAGTTTATCACGGGACTCCAATTCACCCCTCCACTTT. Translated: CASSLSRDSNSPLHF.

V and J are TRBV6-2 or TRBV6-3 and TRBJ2-5; TRBD2 aligns across 16 bases. V was pared by 2 bases and J by 5 bases, with 5 bases of the junction left unmatched. CDR3 length: 17 residues. The V gene's germline CDR1 is MNHEY and CDR2 SVGEGT. CDR3 amino acids: CASSYGTSGRAQETQYF. CDR3 DNA sequence: TGTGCCAGCAGTTACGGGACTAGCGGGAGGGCCCAGGAGACCCAGTACTTC.

V and J are TRBV5-1 and TRBJ1-3; 7 bases are shared with TRBD1. CDR1 SGHRS and CDR2 YFSETQ come from the germline V gene. The junction had 4 bases not matched to a gene; V was cut back by 4 bases and J by 0 bases. This CDR3 has 15 residues. The CDR3 protein is CASSQTGSSGNTIYF. In DNA form, the CDR3 reads TGCGCCAGCAGCCAGACAGGGAGCTCTGGAAACACCATATATTTT.

The chain uses TRBV4-2 and TRBJ2-3; D gene ambiguous. V was clipped by 4 bases and J by 3 bases, with 23 bases between them. The CDR3 spans 18 residues. Germline V gives CDR1 LGHNA, CDR2 YNFKEQ. This CDR3 reads CASSRTFAGAGLTDTQYF. The CDR3 bases are TGTGCCAGCAGCCGGACCTTCGCTGGAGCAGGTTTGACAGATACGCAGTATTTT.

This clonotype was seen a few times. This rearrangement joins TRBV20-1 to TRBJ1-2; the match to TRBD1 covers 7 bases. The CDR3 has 15 residues. Germline V gene lookup returns CDR1 DFQATT and CDR2 SNEGSKA (reference sequence). V trimming: 1 base; J trimming: 5 bases; junction bases outside the gene matches: 10. CDR3 residues: CSARAPIDRVYGYTF. For the CDR3, the DNA is TGCAGTGCTAGAGCACCAATTGACAGGGTTTATGGCTACACCTTC.

J is TRBJ1-6 and V is TRBV7-9, with D possibly TRBD1 on 5 matching bases. V was pared by 6 bases and J by 7 bases, with 16 bases between. The CDR3 contains 15 residues. Germline loops: CDR1 SEHNR, CDR2 FQNEAQ (reference sequence). CDR3 DNA: TGTGCCAGCAGGAGGAGGGACCTTGCCAATTCACCCCTCCACTTT. This sequence encodes CASRRRDLANSPLHF.